Below, 30 T cell receptor beta chains from the same sample are listed, as sequenced in a study of cytomegalovirus exposure and HLA in healthy donors. The study ran its PCR with 60 Vbeta and 13 Jbeta primers. Sequencing used immunoSEQ multiplex PCR; TCRdb keeps in-frame clones, though not all of them. The top ten hold approximately 10% of the sample, which has under 250,000 clones, about four fifths seen once. Sequences were obtained from PBMCs. These receptors were obtained from a woman between 50 and 59 years old in good health and CMV-seropositive.

This clone was detected only once. The rearrangement links TRBV5-6 to TRBJ2-1, with 12 bases lining up with TRBD1. The CDR3 loop spans 15 amino acids. The J segment lost 8 bases and the V segment lost 4 bases, leaving 7 bases of the junction unmatched. Per the germline V gene, CDR1 is SGHDT and CDR2 is YYEEEE. The CDR3 DNA reads TGTGCCAGCAGCCCCTCCGGGACAGGGGGCGATGAGCAGTTCTTC. Translation: CASSPSGTGGDEQFF.

The chain is built from TRBV9 and TRBJ2-7; 10 nucleotides line up with TRBD1. Germline CDR1 is SGDLS and CDR2 is YYNGEE. With 4 bases clipped from V and 5 bases from J, the junction kept 9 bases outside the gene matches. The CDR3 spans 15 residues. The CDR3 DNA reads TGTGCCAGCAGCCCTCCGGGACAGGGGTCGGACGAGCAGTACTTC. It is translated as CASSPPGQGSDEQYF.

This chain connects TRBV29-1 to TRBJ1-1; no reliable D call. Germline V CDR1 and CDR2: SQVTM, ANQGSEA. The CDR3 spans 13 residues. The V and J ends lost 7 bases and 0 bases respectively, with 12 bases between them. The chain's CDR3 is CSAGRSMNTEAFF. In DNA, the CDR3 is TGCAGCGCGGGTCGTTCTATGAACACTGAAGCTTTCTTT.

The genes are TRBV27 and TRBJ2-1; D possibly corresponds to TRBD2 (5 bases). This CDR3 has 15 amino acids. From germline, CDR1 is MNHEY and CDR2 SMNVEV (reference sequence). Trimming shortened V by 2 bases and J by 2 bases, and 10 bases separated the two germline ends. CDR3 amino acids: CASSLVGSPYNEQFF. The CDR3 DNA follows: TGTGCCAGCAGTTTAGTGGGGAGCCCCTACAATGAGCAGTTCTTC.

The genes are TRBV5-1 and TRBJ2-2; 9 bases are a match to TRBD1. Germline V gives CDR1 SGHRS, CDR2 YFSETQ. Germline trimming cut 0 bases from V and 6 bases from J; bases unmatched to any gene: 9. CDR3 length equals 17 residues. CDR3 coding DNA: TGCGCCAGCAGCTTGGTCGTGGTACAGGGGGCATCCGGGGAGCTGTTTTTT. Its protein is CASSLVVVQGASGELFF.

The chain has TRBV19 and TRBJ2-1, with TRBD2 matching over 7 bases. Unmatched junction bases numbered 7, after V lost 4 bases and J lost 1 base. Germline lookup yields CDR1 LNHDA and CDR2 SQIVND (reference sequence). The CDR3 contains 16 residues. The CDR3 here is CASSTEGTNSYNEQFF. The DNA of the CDR3 is TGTGCCAGTAGTACCGAGGGGACTAATTCCTACAATGAGCAGTTCTTC.

The chain joins TRBV29-1 to TRBJ2-7, with TRBD1 matching 8 bases. Looked up from germline, CDR1 is SQVTM and CDR2 is ANQGSEA. This CDR3 has 12 residues. The V gene end was trimmed by 7 bases and the J gene end by 5 bases; junction bases not matched to a gene: 7. The CDR3 DNA reads as TGCAGCGCCGCAGGACAGGGCAACGAGCAGTACTTC. Residues: CSAAGQGNEQYF.

This chain links TRBV28 with TRBJ1-4, with a weak D call TRBD1 (5 bases). In germline, CDR1 is MDHEN, CDR2 SYDVKM. The CDR3 contains 12 residues. V lost 6 bases to trimming and J lost 7 bases, with 9 bases between them. The CDR3 reads CASREGFEKLFF. As DNA, the CDR3 is TGTGCCAGCAGGGAGGGGTTTGAAAAACTGTTTTTT.

The rearrangement uses TRBV5-1 and TRBJ1-1; no clear D. The CDR3 sequence is 12 residues long. CDR1 and CDR2 from the germline V gene are SGHRS and YFSETQ. Trimming stripped 0 bases from V and 8 bases from J, with 8 bases between. The CDR3 here is CASSLGGLEAFF. In DNA, the CDR3 is TGCGCCAGCAGCTTGGGAGGATTGGAAGCTTTCTTT. Supplemented by reference TRBV5-1 and TRBJ1-1, the full variable domain reads KAGVTQTPRYLIKTRGQQVTLSCSPISGHRSVSWYQQTPGQGLQFLFEYFSETQRNKGNFPGRFSGRQFSNSRSEMNVSTLELGDSALYLCASSLGGLEAFFGQGTRLTVV.

The genes are TRBV6-5 and TRBJ1-2; D is possibly TRBD1 (6 bases). V was clipped by 6 bases and J by 7 bases, with 15 bases between them. This CDR3 spans 13 amino acids. The germline V gene encodes CDR1 MNHEY and CDR2 SVGAGI. Written as DNA, the CDR3 is TGTGCCAGCAGCCCCTACAGGGATCCTGGCTACACCTTC. Translating it yields CASSPYRDPGYTF.

The rearrangement links TRBV6-1 to TRBJ2-3, with a tentative D call TRBD2 (7 bases). CDR1 is MNHNS, CDR2 SASEGT, per germline. V gave up 3 bases and J gave up 6 bases, with 13 bases separating them. CDR3 length equals 14 residues. Here the CDR3 DNA reads TGTGCCAGCAGTGAGGGGGGGCCTCCCGATACGCAGTATTTT. This sequence encodes CASSEGGPPDTQYF.

The chain has TRBV7-9 and TRBJ2-3, with D perhaps TRBD1 (5 bases). V was pared by 5 bases and J by 2 bases, with 11 bases between. Germline V gene sequence: CDR1 SEHNR, CDR2 FQNEAQ (reference sequence). This CDR3 comprises 14 residues. Here the CDR3 reads CASSRTTATDTQYF. For the CDR3, the DNA is TGTGCCAGCAGCCGAACGACAGCCACAGATACGCAGTATTTT. Full variable domain (missing parts from reference TRBV7-9 and TRBJ2-3): DTGVSQNPRHKITKRGQNVTFRCDPISEHNRLYWYRQTLGQGPEFLTYFQNEAQLEKSRLLSDRFSAERPKGSFSTLEIQRTEQGDSAMYLCASSRTTATDTQYFGPGTRLTVL.

This chain uses TRBV2 with TRBJ2-5, with D perhaps TRBD1 (6 bases). V lost 11 bases and J lost 3, with 19 bases in between. Germline-derived CDR1 and CDR2 are SNHLY and FYNNEI. The CDR3 runs to 14 residues. Written as DNA, the CDR3 is TGTGCCTGCGGTAGAGGGGCAGGGGAAGAGACCCAGTACTTC. It specifies CACGRGAGEETQYF. Full variable domain (rest looked up from reference TRBV2 and TRBJ2-5): EPEVTQTPSHQVTQMGQEVILRCVPISNHLYFYWYRQILGQKVEFLVSFYNNEISEKSEIFDDQFSVERPDGSNFTLKIRSTKLEDSAMYFCACGRGAGEETQYFGPGTRLLVL.

The chain couples TRBV7-3 to TRBJ2-7; D possibly corresponds to TRBD1 (5 bases). The germline gives CDR1 SGHTA, CDR2 FQGTGA. V was pared by 0 bases and J by 1 base, with 7 bases between. CDR3 length: 14 residues. The CDR3 loop is CASSLTGVSYEQYF. The CDR3 DNA is TGTGCCAGCAGCTTAACAGGGGTTTCCTACGAGCAGTACTTC.

About this clone itself: One end of the junction fails to match germline, which may point to a read error. The chain combines TRBV6-6 with TRBJ1-2; TRBD1 matches at 7 bases. The V gene's germline CDR1 is MNHNY and CDR2 SVGAGI (reference sequence). This CDR3 is built from 16 residues. CDR3 bases: TGTGCCGGCAGTCGAGGGGGCGCTCGGGAGGGCTATGGCTACACCTTC. It encodes CAGSRGGAREGYGYTF.

This clone showed up just a few times. J is TRBJ1-1 and V is TRBV29-1; the D is unclear. CDR1 is SQVTM and CDR2 is ANQGSEA in the germline V gene. V was shortened by 4 bases and J by 4 bases, with 13 bases between the two germline ends. This CDR3 has 13 amino acids. The DNA of the CDR3 is TGCAGCGTTGGCGTTGGAGATGGCACTGAAGCTTTCTTT. Translation: CSVGVGDGTEAFF.

The rearrangement uses TRBV29-1 and TRBJ2-7; unclear D gene. Germline CDR1 is SQVTM and CDR2 is ANQGSEA. The CDR3 length is 13 residues. The V gene lost 5 bases and the J gene lost 1 base, with 12 bases spanning the gap. The CDR3 DNA follows: TGCAGCGTTAGGCGGAGTAGTTCCTACGAGCAGTACTTC. It is translated as CSVRRSSSYEQYF.

The DNA for the CDR3 is TGCGCCAGCAGCCCGCGGTTAGCCCCCGAGGGGGAGCTGTTTTTT. Protein sequence: CASSPRLAPEGELFF. V usage is TRBV5-1 and J usage is TRBJ2-2; no reliable D call. In germline, CDR1 is SGHRS, CDR2 YFSETQ. Trimming took 4 bases from V and 8 from J, leaving 18 bases between them. The CDR3 contains 15 residues. Looking up the rest from reference TRBV5-1 and TRBJ2-2 gives the full variable domain: KAGVTQTPRYLIKTRGQQVTLSCSPISGHRSVSWYQQTPGQGLQFLFEYFSETQRNKGNFPGRFSGRQFSNSRSEMNVSTLELGDSALYLCASSPRLAPEGELFFGEGSRLTVL.

This clone turned up a few times. The chain employs TRBV5-6 and TRBJ1-4; D unresolved. V dropped 0 bases and J dropped 7 bases, with 10 bases sitting between them. The CDR3 has 14 residues. The germline V gene encodes CDR1 SGHDT and CDR2 YYEEEE. The CDR3, as DNA: TGTGCCAGCAGCTTGGCGGGAGTGGGTGAAAAACTGTTTTTT. Protein sequence: CASSLAGVGEKLFF.

This clone was found a few times. The chain joins TRBV18 to TRBJ1-1, with D possibly TRBD1 on 5 matching bases. This CDR3 has 15 amino acids. Germline-derived CDR1 and CDR2 are KGHSH and LQKENI. The V and J ends lost 3 bases and 1 base respectively, with 12 bases between them. CDR3 sequence reads: CASSPRQNQNTEAFF. DNA of the CDR3: TGTGCCAGCTCACCGAGACAGAATCAGAACACTGAAGCTTTCTTT.

The DNA for the CDR3 is TGTGCCAGCAGCTTAGATTACACAGGATTTAATGAAAAACTGTTTTTT. The encoded protein is CASSLDYTGFNEKLFF. The V gene is TRBV11-2, the J gene TRBJ1-4, with D possibly being TRBD1 (5 bases). Trimming shortened V by 0 bases and J by 4 bases, and 12 bases separated the two germline ends. CDR1 SGHAT and CDR2 FQNNGV come from the germline V gene. This CDR3 has 16 residues.

The sample holds a few counts of this clone. This chain joins TRBV28 and TRBJ2-7; TRBD1 matches 8 bases. Looked up from germline, CDR1 is MDHEN and CDR2 is SYDVKM. CDR3 size: 12 residues. Trimming took 5 bases from V and 9 from J; bases not matched to a gene: 6. CDR3 bases: TGTGCCAGCAGTACAGGGGGACCCGCGCAGTACTTC. Residues: CASSTGGPAQYF.

This clone was recorded once. The chain carries TRBV6-6 and TRBJ1-1; 8 positions match TRBD1. The CDR3 sequence is 15 residues long. Germline V gene lookup returns CDR1 MNHNY and CDR2 SVGAGI (reference sequence). V was pared by 4 bases and J by 1 base, with 5 bases of the junction left unmatched. CDR3 protein: CASSFSGQGNTEAFF. The CDR3, as DNA: TGTGCCAGCAGTTTCTCCGGACAGGGGAACACTGAAGCTTTCTTT.

This clone was recorded once. The V call is TRBV7-6, the J call TRBJ1-2; 8 bases line up with TRBD1. CDR3 length: 16 amino acids. From germline, CDR1 is SGHVS and CDR2 FNYEAQ. V gave up 1 base and J gave up 7 bases; unmatched junction bases: 11. CDR3 sequence: CASSLVPRTGWGGYTF. For the CDR3, the DNA is TGTGCCAGCAGCTTAGTTCCCAGGACAGGGTGGGGTGGCTACACCTTC. Full variable domain (outside the CDR3, taken from reference TRBV7-6 and TRBJ1-2): GAGVSQSPRYKVTKRGQDVALRCDPISGHVSLYWYRQALGQGPEFLTYFNYEAQQDKSGLPNDRFSAERPEGSISTLTIQRTEQRDSAMYRCASSLVPRTGWGGYTFGSGTRLTVV.

The J gene is TRBJ1-6, the V gene TRBV4-1; no definite D call. Germline V gene lookup returns CDR1 MGHRA and CDR2 YSYEKL. The CDR3 has 16 residues. Trimming shortened V by 1 base and J by 7 bases, and 14 bases separated the two germline ends. The DNA of the CDR3 is TGCGCCAGCAGCCAAGTGGATGGAACAGTAAATTCACCCCTCCACTTT. It codes for CASSQVDGTVNSPLHF.

The table lists this clone with a few counts. This chain connects TRBV7-2 to TRBJ2-5, with a tentative D call TRBD1 (5 bases). The CDR3 has 15 residues. Germline loops: CDR1 SGHTA, CDR2 FQGNSA. Trimming cost V 4 bases and J 7 bases, with 19 bases left between them. CDR3: CASSSLSGAKTTQYF. Written as DNA, the CDR3 is TGTGCCAGCAGCTCACTTAGTGGGGCAAAGACGACCCAGTACTTC. Full variable domain (missing parts from reference TRBV7-2 and TRBJ2-5): GAGVSQSPSNKVTEKGKDVELRCDPISGHTALYWYRQSLGQGLEFLIYFQGNSAPDKSGLPSDRFSAERTGGSVSTLTIQRTQQEDSAVYLCASSSLSGAKTTQYFGPGTRLLVL.

The chain is built from TRBV18 and TRBJ2-2; D possibly corresponds to TRBD2 (6 bases). V lost 0 bases, J lost 0 bases, and 11 bases lay in between. Looked up from germline, CDR1 is KGHSH and CDR2 is LQKENI. The CDR3 contains 17 residues. The CDR3 bases are TGTGCCAGCTCACCACCCACTAGCAGATCGAACACCGGGGAGCTGTTTTTT. Translation: CASSPPTSRSNTGELFF.

The chain joins TRBV2 to TRBJ1-4; no firm D call. The CDR3 is 13 residues long. V was shortened by 6 bases and J by 6 bases, with 11 bases between the two germline ends. Germline CDR1 and CDR2: SNHLY and FYNNEI. CDR3 in amino acids: CASSPLRDEKLFF. For the CDR3, the DNA is TGTGCCAGCAGCCCCCTCCGGGATGAAAAACTGTTTTTT.

The chain combines TRBV9 with TRBJ2-3; D might be TRBD2 (6 bases). The CDR3 is 14 residues long. Trimming shortened V by 4 bases and J by 0 bases, and 9 bases separated the two germline ends. From germline, CDR1 is SGDLS and CDR2 YYNGEE. The CDR3 nucleotides read TGTGCCAGCAGCCTGGGACTGAGCACAGATACGCAGTATTTT. Translated, it gives CASSLGLSTDTQYF. The full variable domain, rest sourced from reference TRBV9 and TRBJ2-3, is DSGVTQTPKHLITATGQRVTLRCSPRSGDLSVYWYQQSLDQGLQFLIQYYNGEERAKGNILERFSAQQFPDLHSELNLSSLELGDSALYFCASSLGLSTDTQYFGPGTRLTVL.

This chain joins TRBV6-5 and TRBJ1-1; D uncertain. Per germline, CDR1 MNHEY and CDR2 SVGAGI. The CDR3 has 14 amino acids. Trimming took off 7 bases at V and 3 bases at J, with 15 bases between the two ends. CDR3 nucleotide sequence: TGTGCCAGCACCGTCTGGGAGGGAGACACTGAAGCTTTCTTT. The encoded protein is CASTVWEGDTEAFF.